This TCR beta chain was found in a study of Ad26.COV2.S vaccination and SARS-CoV-2 variants. At the level of the study: Each vaccinee took Ad26.COV2.S intramuscularly, once or twice 56 days apart.

The germline V gene encodes CDR1 LGHNA and CDR2 YNFKEQ. The V segment lost 0 bases and the J segment 4 bases; nucleotides outside the gene matches: 5. The CDR3 runs 16 residues. Study-wide points: Estimates derived from TCR breadth and depth analyses may have underestimated total T cell responses.

Comment on this clone: Its antigen is unidentified.

Described treatment: roughly 18 received Ad26.COV2.S at low or high dose, single or two shots; several received placebo; per-sample allocation not given. Samples came from day 63 after the first vaccine or placebo injection. Expressing Wuhan-strain SARS-CoV-2 spike, an Ad26 vector served as the vaccine. Method: immunoSEQ multiplex PCR; TCRdb's copy keeps in-frame clones and lacks some. The data hold about 450,000 clones, with roughly nine tenths observed a single time. The sample was peripheral blood, taken in a trial of Ad26.COV2.S vaccine versus placebo. The genes are TRBV4-2 and TRBJ2-1; 8 bases match TRBD2. The TCR sequence derives from a person aged 18 to 59 who received the Ad26.COV2.S COVID-19 vaccine or a placebo. CDR3 sequence (DNA): TGTGCCAGCAGCCAAGATAGGCGGGAGGCGTACAATGAGCAGTTCTTC. Encoded protein: CASSQDRREAYNEQFF.